Below, 19 T cell receptor beta chains from the same sample are listed, as sequenced in a study of blood T cell repertoires in COVID-19. The table came from immunoSEQ multiplex PCR; TCRdb's copy has only in-frame clones and leaves some out. The table records a few hundred thousand clones, 83% of them present only once. Sequencing input: peripheral blood. Every receptor here comes from a man aged 55 to 70 who had recovered from COVID-19.

V gene TRBV5-4 combines with J gene TRBJ1-1, with 7 nucleotides matching TRBD1. This CDR3 contains 14 residues. Germline CDR1 reads SGHNT; CDR2 reads YYREEE (reference sequence). With 3 bases clipped from V and 4 bases from J, the junction kept 6 bases outside the gene matches. CDR3 coding DNA: TGTGCCAGCAGCTCAGGGGGACGGAGCACTGAAGCTTTCTTT. It codes for CASSSGGRSTEAFF.

J is TRBJ1-2 and V is TRBV3-1 (or the pseudogene TRBV3-2); a possible D gene is TRBD1 (5 bases). CDR1 is LGHDT and CDR2 is YNNKEL in the germline V gene (reference sequence). The CDR3 has 18 amino acids. Trimming took 0 bases from V and 2 from J, leaving 19 bases between them. The DNA of the CDR3 is TGTGCCAGCAGCCAAGATCCAAGATCAGGGTTCAGCAACTATGGCTACACCTTC. This codes for CASSQDPRSGFSNYGYTF.

The chain carries TRBV14 and TRBJ2-7; 8 bases line up with TRBD1. Unmatched junction bases numbered 10, after V lost 10 bases and J lost 5 bases. Germline V lookup: CDR1 SGHDN, CDR2 FVKESK. The CDR3 extends over 13 amino acids. For the CDR3, the DNA is TGTGCCACCAACCGGGACAGGTCCCACGAGCAGTACTTC. This sequence encodes CATNRDRSHEQYF.

The chain employs TRBV6-8 and TRBJ2-2; D is possibly TRBD2 (6 bases). The germline gives CDR1 MNHGY, CDR2 SAAAGT. The CDR3 is made up of 15 amino acids. V was trimmed by 5 bases and J by 2 bases, leaving 12 bases between them. The CDR3 nucleotides read TGTGCCAGCAGTAAGCGGGCAGCTAACACCGGGGAGCTGTTTTTT. Translating gives CASSKRAANTGELFF.

The chain uses TRBV11-2 and TRBJ1-2; D gene unclear. Trimming removed 0 bases from V and 5 bases from J, with 19 bases in between. The CDR3 has 17 residues. CDR1 SGHAT and CDR2 FQNNGV come from the germline V gene. The CDR3 coding sequence is TGTGCCAGCAGCTTAGATGGGTGGGCCCCCTTAAGGTATGGCTACACCTTC. This sequence encodes CASSLDGWAPLRYGYTF.

The chain links TRBV5-1 to TRBJ2-7; 8 positions agree with TRBD2. CDR1 and CDR2 from the germline V gene are SGHRS and YFSETQ. V lost 1 base to trimming and J lost 4 bases; unmatched junction nucleotides: 4. The CDR3 loop spans 14 amino acids. In DNA, the CDR3 is TGCGCCAGCAGCTTGTCGGCTAGCGGGTACGAGCAGTACTTC. The encoded protein is CASSLSASGYEQYF.

The genes are TRBV2 and TRBJ1-2, with D maybe TRBD1 (6 bases). The CDR3 length is 14 residues. CDR1 is SNHLY and CDR2 is FYNNEI in the germline V gene. Trimming took 7 bases from V and 0 from J, leaving 12 bases between them. The CDR3 sequence: CASIRDITNYGYTF. As DNA, the CDR3 is TGTGCCAGCATAAGGGACATCACTAACTATGGCTACACCTTC.

The gene calls are TRBV6-1 and TRBJ1-6; maybe TRBD1 (5 bases). Trimming shortened V by 2 bases and J by 6 bases, and 14 bases separated the two germline ends. This CDR3 has 16 residues. Germline V gene sequence: CDR1 MNHNS, CDR2 SASEGT. CDR3 coding DNA: TGTGCCAGCAGTGAATTGGCGGGGCAGAGTAATTCACCCCTCCACTTT. Translating gives CASSELAGQSNSPLHF.

V gene TRBV28 combines with J gene TRBJ1-1, with TRBD1 matching 8 bases. Germline CDR1 and CDR2: MDHEN and SYDVKM. The CDR3 extends over 14 amino acids. The ends lost 2 bases at V and 5 bases at J; junction bases unmatched: 4. The CDR3 here is CASSLQGALTEAFF. For the CDR3, the DNA is TGTGCCAGCAGTTTACAGGGGGCTCTTACTGAAGCTTTCTTT.

J is TRBJ1-2 and V is TRBV19; 12 nucleotides line up with TRBD1. Germline assignment: CDR1 LNHDA and CDR2 SQIVND (reference sequence). The CDR3 is 17 amino acids. With V trimmed by 7 bases and J by 1 base, 10 bases remained unmatched. The CDR3 is CASNPRDRGLFNYGYTF. The CDR3 coding sequence is TGTGCCAGTAACCCCCGGGACAGGGGGCTTTTTAACTATGGCTACACCTTC.

V and J are TRBV18 and TRBJ2-2; the match to TRBD1 covers 8 bases. The V and J ends lost 6 bases and 4 bases, in that order; junction bases with no gene match: 7. CDR3 length: 15 amino acids. Per the germline V gene, CDR1 is KGHSH and CDR2 is LQKENI. The CDR3 DNA is TGTGCCAGCTCTCCGGACAGGGCTCGCACCGGGGAGCTGTTTTTT. It translates to CASSPDRARTGELFF. The full variable domain, completed using reference TRBV18 and TRBJ2-2, is NAGVMQNPRHLVRRRGQEARLRCSPMKGHSHVYWYRQLPEEGLKFMVYLQKENIIDESGMPKERFSAEFPKEGPSILRIQQVVRGDSAAYFCASSPDRARTGELFFGEGSRLTVL.

The gene calls are TRBV6-5 and TRBJ1-1; D might be TRBD1 (5 bases). CDR3 length: 13 residues. V dropped 5 bases and J dropped 3 bases, with 10 bases sitting between them. Per the germline V gene, CDR1 is MNHEY and CDR2 is SVGAGI. CDR3 loop: CASSREGYTEAFF. The CDR3, as DNA: TGTGCCAGCAGTAGGGAGGGGTACACTGAAGCTTTCTTT.

V and J are TRBV24-1 and TRBJ1-2, with unresolved D. The germline V gene has CDR1 KGHDR and CDR2 SFDVKD. The CDR3 has 12 residues. V was cut by 3 bases and J by 4 bases, with 5 bases left in between. DNA for the CDR3: TGTGCCACCAGTGATGAGGGCTATGGCTACACCTTC. Translated: CATSDEGYGYTF.

The chain carries TRBV7-9 and TRBJ1-4; 8 bases match TRBD1. Germline CDR1 reads SEHNR; CDR2 reads FQNEAQ (reference sequence). This CDR3 is 15 amino acids long. V was clipped by 1 base and J by 2 bases; unmatched bases: 0. CDR3: CASSLGQGTNEKLFF. The CDR3 DNA reads TGTGCCAGCAGCTTAGGACAGGGGACTAATGAAAAACTGTTTTTT.

This chain links TRBV3-1 (or the pseudogene TRBV3-2) with TRBJ2-6; the match to TRBD1 covers 7 bases. Trimming removed 4 bases from V and 6 bases from J; junction bases left unmatched: 15. This CDR3 region has 18 residues. Germline V gene lookup returns CDR1 LGHDT and CDR2 YNNKEL (reference sequence). The CDR3 sequence is CASSPRQGTGILANVLTF. The DNA for the CDR3 is TGTGCCAGCAGCCCCCGACAGGGCACTGGGATACTGGCCAACGTCCTGACTTTC.

This sequence joins TRBV30 and TRBJ1-4; tentative D call: TRBD1 (5 bases). The CDR3 has 14 residues. Germline V gene data show CDR1 as GTSNPN and CDR2 as SVGIG (reference sequence). Trimming pared 0 bases from V and 7 bases from J, leaving 12 bases between. The CDR3 loop is CAWSVLGGSEKLFF. CDR3 nucleotides: TGTGCCTGGAGTGTACTGGGGGGAAGTGAAAAACTGTTTTTT.

In its sample, this clone was seen a few times. The rearrangement links TRBV19 to TRBJ2-7; 10 bases are a match to TRBD2. This CDR3 region has 15 residues. Unmatched junction bases numbered 4, after V lost 4 bases and J lost 1 base. Germline V gene lookup returns CDR1 LNHDA and CDR2 SQIVND (reference sequence). The CDR3 region is CASSKKTSGSYEQYF. Here the CDR3 DNA reads TGTGCCAGTAGTAAAAAGACTAGCGGGTCCTACGAGCAGTACTTC.

This clone showed up just a few times. The J gene is TRBJ1-5, the V gene TRBV19, with 7 bases identical to TRBD1. V lost 4 bases to trimming and J lost 5 bases; unmatched junction nucleotides: 5. CDR3 length: 14 residues. CDR1 is LNHDA and CDR2 is SQIVND in the germline V gene (reference sequence). Here the CDR3 reads CASSTHRGDQPQHF. Written as DNA, the CDR3 is TGTGCCAGTAGTACCCACAGGGGAGATCAGCCCCAGCATTTT. Based on the CDR3 plus reference TRBV19 and TRBJ1-5, the full variable domain is DGGITQSPKYLFRKEGQNVTLSCEQNLNHDAMYWYRQDPGQGLRLIYYSQIVNDFQKGDIAEGYSVSREKKESFPLTVTSAQKNPTAFYLCASSTHRGDQPQHFGDGTRLSIL.

Concerning this clone itself: The junction departs from the called germline gene at one end, perhaps through a read error. This chain uses TRBV7-3 with TRBJ1-2; TRBD1 matches at 9 bases. CDR3 size: 13 residues. Germline V gene lookup returns CDR1 SGHTA and CDR2 FQGTGA. CDR3 amino acids: CASSTTGQGRWNF. As DNA, the CDR3 is TGTGCCAGCAGCACCACGGGACAGGGACGGTGGAACTTC.